A selection of T cell receptor beta chains follows, all from one sample in a study of T cells in localized non-small cell lung cancer. Profiling relied on immunoSEQ multiplex PCR, and the TCRdb table lists in-frame clones only, not all of them. The sample includes around 100,000 clones, 87% of them seen just once. The starting material was peripheral blood, obtained before any cancer treatment. These receptors all come from a man aged 40 to 69 with stage I squamous cell lung carcinoma. The CDR3 runs from the conserved cysteine through the conserved F or W. Fields, in order: D gene, clone size, J gene, V gene, CDR3 protein, CDR3 DNA. A D gene is named only where the DNA matches it firmly. A clone size is listed for some rows: how often the clone was seen (once, few, many), or a class if it is expanded.

NA,NA,TRBJ2-1,TRBV5-4,CASSLDVSSYNEQFF,TGTGCCAGCAGCTTGGACGTAAGCTCCTACAATGAGCAGTTCTTC
NA,NA,TRBJ1-2,TRBV9,CASSPPSSRGYTF,TGTGCCAGCAGCCCTCCCTCATCGAGAGGCTACACCTTC
NA,NA,TRBJ2-3,TRBV7-9,CASNPQSADTQYF,TGTGCCAGCAACCCGCAAAGCGCAGATACGCAGTATTTT
TRBD1,NA,TRBJ2-3,TRBV5-1,CASLLNGQGTDTQYF,TGCGCCAGCCTACTGAACGGACAGGGCACAGATACGCAGTATTTT
NA,NA,TRBJ1-1,TRBV7-2,CASSLALGPNTEAFF,TGTGCCAGCAGCTTAGCATTAGGACCAAACACTGAAGCTTTCTTT
NA,NA,TRBJ1-6,TRBV6-5,CASKLQYNSPLHF,TGTGCCAGCAAATTGCAGTATAATTCACCCCTCCACTTT
NA,once,TRBJ1-2,TRBV5-4,CASSPGGGLTNYGYTF,TGTGCCAGCAGCCCGGGGGGAGGGCTGACTAACTATGGCTACACCTTC
TRBD1,NA,TRBJ2-7,TRBV5-1,CASTRQGGSSYEQYF,TGCGCCAGCACCCGACAGGGGGGGAGCTCCTACGAGCAGTACTTC
NA,NA,TRBJ2-7,TRBV5-1,CASSLAFTATYEQYF,TGCGCCAGCAGCTTGGCGTTCACCGCGACCTACGAGCAGTACTTC
TRBD1,NA,TRBJ1-3,TRBV7-2,CASSPGQGGTIYF,TGTGCCAGCAGCCCGGGACAGGGAGGCACCATATATTTT
NA,NA,TRBJ1-1,TRBV6-1,CASSVLDRNTEAFF,TGTGCCAGCAGTGTATTGGACAGGAACACTGAAGCTTTCTTT
TRBD2,NA,TRBJ2-3,TRBV9,CASSVASGVTDTQYF,TGTGCCAGCAGCGTCGCTAGCGGGGTCACAGATACGCAGTATTTT
NA,NA,TRBJ2-5,TRBV7-9,CASSLTETQYF,TGTGCCAGCAGCCTAACGGAGACCCAGTACTTC
TRBD1,NA,TRBJ1-4,TRBV28,CASSLPGQGSNEKLFF,TGTGCCAGCAGTTTACCCGGACAGGGTTCAAATGAAAAACTGTTTTTT
NA,NA,TRBJ1-2,TRBV11-2,CASRYDGSNYGYTF,TGTGCCAGCAGGTATGACGGCTCTAACTATGGCTACACCTTC
TRBD1,NA,TRBJ2-3,TRBV5-1,CASSSQGAGADTQYF,TGCGCCAGCAGCTCCCAGGGGGCTGGGGCAGATACGCAGTATTTT
TRBD1,NA,TRBJ1-2,TRBV2,CASNLVGTGSGGYTF,TGTGCCAGCAACCTCGTGGGGACAGGGTCCGGCGGCTACACCTTC
NA,NA,TRBJ2-7,TRBV12-1,CASSPPTSGGLYEQYF,TGTGCCAGCAGCCCTCCCACTAGCGGGGGGCTCTACGAGCAGTACTTC
TRBD2,NA,TRBJ2-7,TRBV5-1,CASSLVSSGSYEQYF,TGCGCCAGCAGCTTGGTTTCTAGCGGCTCCTACGAGCAGTACTTC
TRBD1,few,TRBJ1-2,TRBV19,CASSITGANYGYTF,TGTGCCAGTAGTATAACAGGGGCAAACTATGGCTACACCTTC
NA,once,TRBJ2-1,TRBV2,CALRDGDNEQFF,TGTGCCCTCCGGGACGGGGACAATGAGCAGTTCTTC
NA,NA,TRBJ2-1,TRBV11-2,CASSPPGRLYNEQFF,TGTGCCAGCAGCCCTCCCGGACGGCTCTACAATGAGCAGTTCTTC
TRBD2,once,TRBJ2-1,TRBV10-3,CATSLAGGSYNEQFF,TGTGCCACCTCCTTAGCGGGAGGCTCCTACAATGAGCAGTTCTTC
TRBD1,NA,TRBJ1-2,TRBV4-3,CASSQALDRADYGYTF,TGCGCCAGCAGCCAAGCCTTGGACAGGGCAGACTATGGCTACACCTTC
NA,once,TRBJ2-1,TRBV5-1,CASSLGGLFYNEQFF,TGCGCCAGCAGCTTGGGTGGATTATTTTACAATGAGCAGTTCTTC
NA,NA,TRBJ2-1,TRBV5-1,CASSSGDRPYNEQFF,TGCGCCAGCAGCTCGGGGGACAGACCCTACAATGAGCAGTTCTTC
NA,NA,TRBJ2-1,TRBV7-3,CASSFSPMSSYNEQFF,TGTGCCAGCAGCTTCTCCCCTATGAGCTCCTACAATGAGCAGTTCTTC
TRBD1,NA,TRBJ2-5,TRBV7-3,CASSSGQGETQYF,TGTGCCAGCAGCTCAGGACAGGGGGAGACCCAGTACTTC
NA,NA,TRBJ2-7,TRBV6-5,CATKSRSYEQYF,TGTGCCACCAAAAGTCGCTCCTACGAGCAGTACTTC
NA,NA,TRBJ2-7,TRBV6-1,CASIRDSRGSYEQYF,TGTGCCAGCATTAGGGATTCTCGGGGCTCCTACGAGCAGTACTTC
NA,NA,TRBJ1-1,TRBV7-9,CASSFAQSTEAFF,TGTGCCAGCAGCTTTGCTCAAAGCACTGAAGCTTTCTTT
NA,NA,TRBJ1-2,TRBV18,CASSPLSRAERDYGYTF,TGTGCCAGCTCACCATTGAGTAGAGCGGAGAGGGACTATGGCTACACCTTC
NA,NA,TRBJ2-1,TRBV6-5,CASSYSRLLLLDEQFF,TGTGCCAGCAGTTACTCGAGACTCTTACTCCTCGATGAGCAGTTCTTC
NA,NA,TRBJ1-6,TRBV2,CASSVQNNSPLHF,TGTGCCAGCAGTGTACAGAATAATTCACCCCTCCACTTT
NA,NA,TRBJ2-7,TRBV4-1,CASSQGVLRRQANYEQYF,TGCGCCAGCAGCCAAGGGGTCTTAAGGCGGCAGGCTAACTACGAGCAGTACTTC
NA,once,TRBJ1-4,TRBV11-2,CASSLDGTAWNEKLFF,TGTGCCAGCAGCTTAGACGGGACGGCTTGGAATGAAAAACTGTTTTTT
NA,NA,TRBJ2-3,TRBV6-1,CASTLKDTQYF,TGTGCCAGCACCCTCAAGGATACGCAGTATTTT
NA,once,TRBJ1-5,TRBV27,CASSLTNNQPQHF,TGTGCCAGCAGTCTCACCAATAATCAGCCCCAGCATTTT
NA,NA,TRBJ1-1,TRBV5-1,CASSSGGRGSTEAFF,TGCGCCAGCAGCTCTGGAGGGAGGGGGAGCACTGAAGCTTTCTTT
TRBD2,NA,TRBJ2-4,TRBV9,CASSLTSGGFKNIQYF,TGTGCCAGCAGCTTAACTAGCGGGGGATTCAAAAACATTCAGTACTTC
NA,NA,TRBJ2-7,TRBV2,CASSNTYEQYF,TGTGCCAGCAGTAACACCTACGAGCAGTACTTC
TRBD2,NA,TRBJ2-4,TRBV9,CASSPPSGGEGNIQYF,TGTGCCAGCAGCCCCCCCAGCGGGGGGGAGGGAAACATTCAGTACTTC
TRBD2,NA,TRBJ2-3,TRBV6-1,CASRRRGADTQYF,TGTGCCAGCCGCCGCCGGGGGGCAGATACGCAGTATTTT
NA,NA,TRBJ1-1,TRBV10-3,CAINLGGNTEAFF,TGTGCCATCAACCTTGGGGGTAACACTGAAGCTTTCTTT
TRBD1,NA,TRBJ1-1,TRBV5-1,CASSGRQGDTEAFF,TGCGCCAGCAGCGGACGACAGGGCGACACTGAAGCTTTCTTT
NA,NA,TRBJ1-2,TRBV11-2,CASSSLRGAFYGYTF,TGTGCCAGCAGCTCCCTCAGGGGCGCCTTCTATGGCTACACCTTC
TRBD1,NA,TRBJ1-1,TRBV15,CATSRRDRFGTEAFF,TGTGCCACCAGCAGAAGGGACAGGTTTGGCACTGAAGCTTTCTTT
NA,NA,TRBJ1-5,TRBV2,CASSVSGILSNQPQHF,TGTGCCAGCAGTGTTTCCGGGATTCTAAGCAATCAGCCCCAGCATTTT
NA,NA,TRBJ1-4,TRBV5-4,CASSFDGDSRGEKLFF,TGTGCCAGCAGCTTCGACGGGGACTCGCGGGGTGAAAAACTGTTTTTT
TRBD2,NA,TRBJ2-5,TRBV15,CATSYLGLAGHQETQYF,TGTGCCACCAGCTATCTCGGACTAGCGGGTCACCAAGAGACCCAGTACTTC
NA,NA,TRBJ1-4,TRBV19,CASSIQPATNEKLFF,TGTGCCAGTAGTATTCAGCCAGCAACTAATGAAAAACTGTTTTTT
NA,NA,TRBJ1-1,TRBV18,CASSPGQNTEAFF,TGTGCCAGCTCACCGGGGCAGAACACTGAAGCTTTCTTT
NA,few,TRBJ2-2,TRBV6-5,CASSLGQGTGELFF,TGTGCCAGCAGCTTGGGGCAGGGGACCGGGGAGCTGTTTTTT
TRBD2,once,TRBJ2-5,TRBV19,CASSTSGAEETQYF,TGTGCCAGTAGTACTAGCGGGGCGGAGGAGACCCAGTACTTC